This T cell receptor (beta chain) originates from a study of T cell repertoires in ileal Crohn's disease. Study-level information: Median disease duration was about 7.9 years; approximately 32% smoked at surgery. General study findings and limits: Every patient over 26.8% clonality showed endoscopic recurrence. Clonal expansions were more frequent in active smokers than non-smokers at surgery.

With respect to this clone: Its specificity is unknown.

Adults with ileal or ileocolonic Crohn's disease and an indication for resection were eligible. Data came from immunoSEQ multiplex PCR; TCRdb stores just in-frame clones and leaves some out. This sample has 5,500 to 7,000 clones, with more than 65% found just once. Sequenced: ileal tissue. The clonotype comes from an adult with Crohn's disease.

CDR3 sequence (DNA): TGCGCCAGCAGCCAAGCGTCCAGGGACTACGAGCAGTACTTC. This gives the protein CASSQASRDYEQYF. V gene TRBV4-1 combines with J gene TRBJ2-7; weak D call: TRBD1 (5 bases). The CDR3 loop spans 14 amino acids. V lost 1 base and J lost 3, with 10 bases in between. Germline lookup yields CDR1 MGHRA and CDR2 YSYEKL.